Reported below is one T cell receptor (beta chain). The antigen remains unidentified. Synthesis of TCR beta cDNA relied on 5'RACE template switching carrying UMIs. From its re-call of the 5' RACE reads, TCRdb lists each CDR3 protein once, without DNA. The sample table sets out some 410,000 distinct CDR3 sequences. This CDR3 has 15 residues. CDR1 and CDR2 from the germline V gene are LGHNA and YSLEER. The data were obtained in a study of T cells expressing NK-cell markers. Study-level background: The study drew TCR beta repertoires from sorted CD3+CD56+NKG2C+, CD3+CD56+NKG2C- and CD3+CD56-NKG2C+ T cells.

Study results and caveats: Among CD8+ T cells from several donors, dominant NKG2C+ clonotypes accounted for roughly 1.0-7.0%. A handful of donors likewise had their CD3+CD56-NKG2C+ fraction led by these clonotypes.

The clonotype comes from a woman aged 18-70 years in good health. The rearrangement links TRBV4-3 to TRBJ2-3; TCRdb's D call, TRBD2, is unchecked because there is no DNA. Sequences were obtained from blood T cells: a sorted CD56 or NKG2C T cell subset, CD4+ or CD8+ T cells, or bulk PBMC T cells (not recorded which). The CDR3 loop is CASRPGTSVADTQYF.